This record concerns one T cell receptor beta chain sequence. The antigen remains undetermined. J lost 4 bases, V lost 4 bases, and 24 bases had no gene match. The CDR3 is 21 residues long. Germline CDR1 is PRHDT and CDR2 is FYEKMQ (reference sequence). Following extraction, RNA underwent reverse transcription to cDNA, which served as the sequencing template. Assay: immunoSEQ multiplex PCR; the TCRdb copy retains only in-frame clones and omits some. The sample lists 190,000 or so clones, about 60% occurring once. The data were taken from a study of CD8+ T cells in alopecia areata. Study-level points and caveats: Possibly because of HLA-related factors, TCR sharing was less clear across patients than in mice. Administration of tofacitinib significantly diminished scalp clonality and expanded CD8+ clones within the top 100. Scalp specimens additionally yield sequences from normal skin's resident alphabeta T cells.

Regarding treatment: oral pan-JAK inhibitor, 5-10 mg twice daily. The J gene is TRBJ2-7, the V gene TRBV13; 11 bases match TRBD1. The TCR comes from a human donor with alopecia areata. Sequenced here: CD8+ T cells sorted from blood, sampled at week 24, from a patient treated with tofacitinib. CDR3 in amino acids: CASSSSGQGGEPTSGAYEQYF. The CDR3 coding sequence is TGTGCCAGCAGCTCCTCGGGACAGGGGGGGGAACCGACTAGCGGCGCGTACGAGCAGTACTTC.